These 27 T cell receptor beta chains came from one sample sequenced in a study of cytomegalovirus exposure and HLA in healthy donors. Using immunoSEQ multiplex PCR, the repertoire was profiled, and TCRdb retains in-frame clones only, with some absent. The sample lists roughly 70,000 clones; about 97% were seen once. Material for sequencing was PBMCs. The receptors were gathered from a woman younger than 35 in good health and CMV-seropositive.

The CDR3 nucleotides are TGCGCCAGCAGCCAGAGGCCTTCCTACCTGGGCGAGCAGTACTTC. Protein sequence: CASSQRPSYLGEQYF. The chain couples TRBV4-1 to TRBJ2-7; D is undetermined. From germline, CDR1 is MGHRA and CDR2 YSYEKL. The CDR3 length is 15 residues. Trimming shortened V by 3 bases and J by 6 bases, and 18 bases separated the two germline ends.

The chain has TRBV6-1 and TRBJ1-2; D is undetermined. The CDR3 loop spans 13 amino acids. Trimming stripped 5 bases from V and 8 bases from J, with 15 bases between. Germline lookup yields CDR1 MNHNS and CDR2 SASEGT. CDR3 residues: CASSPRRLEGYTF. The CDR3 DNA sequence: TGTGCCAGCAGTCCCCGGAGGCTGGAGGGCTACACCTTC.

About this clone: Other DNA sequences within the sample encode an identical CDR3. The CDR3 coding sequence is TGTGCCAGCAGCGTAGTTGGGGACAGCTACGAGCAGTACTTC. This translates into CASSVVGDSYEQYF. The chain uses TRBV9 and TRBJ2-7; the match to TRBD1 covers 7 bases. CDR3 length equals 14 residues. Germline assignment: CDR1 SGDLS and CDR2 YYNGEE. The J segment lost 3 bases and the V segment lost 0 bases, leaving 3 bases of the junction unmatched.

The chain employs TRBV27 and TRBJ2-3; TRBD2 is a possible D gene (5 bases). The V gene lost 5 bases and the J gene lost 8 bases, with 14 bases spanning the gap. This CDR3 has 13 residues. Germline loops: CDR1 MNHEY, CDR2 SMNVEV (reference sequence). The CDR3 spells CASSPSSEGTQYF. CDR3 DNA: TGTGCCAGCAGTCCCTCCAGCGAGGGTACGCAGTATTTT.

This chain connects TRBV7-3 to TRBJ1-2; 7 bases align to TRBD1. Trimming took 5 bases from V and 6 from J; bases not matched to a gene: 9. CDR1 is SGHTA and CDR2 is FQGTGA in the germline V gene. The CDR3 covers 14 residues. CDR3: CASSPTGGGHGYTF. CDR3 coding DNA: TGTGCCAGCAGCCCAACGGGAGGGGGCCATGGCTACACCTTC.

The chain links TRBV6-5 to TRBJ2-7; D is unclear. Trimming took 0 bases from V and 0 from J, leaving 12 bases between them. Germline V gene sequence: CDR1 MNHEY, CDR2 SVGAGI. The length of the CDR3 is 16 residues. Written as DNA, the CDR3 is TGTGCCAGCAGTTACTCGAAACTACTACTCTCCTACGAGCAGTACTTC. Protein sequence: CASSYSKLLLSYEQYF.

V and J are TRBV27 and TRBJ2-7, with TRBD1 as a possible D gene (5 bases). This CDR3 is 13 amino acids long. V was shortened by 3 bases and J by 5 bases, with 11 bases between the two germline ends. Looked up from germline, CDR1 is MNHEY and CDR2 is SMNVEV (reference sequence). CDR3 bases: TGTGCCAGCAGTTTGGGCAGGGCGAACGAGCAGTACTTC. Its protein product is CASSLGRANEQYF.

The V and J genes are TRBV19 and TRBJ1-5, with 7 positions matching TRBD1. CDR3 length: 14 amino acids. CDR1 LNHDA and CDR2 SQIVND come from the germline V gene (reference sequence). V was pared by 4 bases and J by 5 bases, with 5 bases of the junction left unmatched. CDR3 DNA sequence: TGTGCCAGTAGTACGACAGGGTCCCATCAGCCCCAGCATTTT. This sequence encodes CASSTTGSHQPQHF.

The chain uses TRBV5-1 and TRBJ2-7; 7 bases are a match to TRBD2. The CDR3 covers 14 residues. The J segment lost 1 base and the V segment lost 4 bases, leaving 5 bases of the junction unmatched. The germline gives CDR1 SGHRS, CDR2 YFSETQ. DNA of the CDR3: TGCGCCAGCAGCCTGAGCGGGGAGTCCTACGAGCAGTACTTC. This sequence encodes CASSLSGESYEQYF.

The J gene is TRBJ2-2, the V gene TRBV5-4; TRBD2 aligns across 7 bases. This CDR3 has 16 amino acids. V lost 0 bases and J lost 2; bases outside the gene matches: 4. The germline CDR1 and CDR2 sequences are SGHNT and YYREEE (reference sequence). CDR3 region: CASSLASGINTGELFF. The CDR3, as DNA: TGTGCCAGCAGCTTGGCCAGCGGGATAAACACCGGGGAGCTGTTTTTT. Supplemented by reference TRBV5-4 and TRBJ2-2, the full variable domain reads ETGVTQSPTHLIKTRGQQVTLRCSSQSGHNTVSWYQQALGQGPQFIFQYYREEENGRGNFPPRFSGLQFPNYSSELNVNALELDDSALYLCASSLASGINTGELFFGEGSRLTVL.

V gene TRBV6-5 combines with J gene TRBJ1-2; D ambiguous. Per germline, CDR1 MNHEY and CDR2 SVGAGI. CDR3 length: 13 amino acids. Deletions cut 5 bases from V and 2 bases from J, with 9 bases between. For the CDR3, the DNA is TGTGCCAGCAGTCGAGACAAGAACTATGGCTACACCTTC. It yields the protein CASSRDKNYGYTF.

The chain is built from TRBV5-4 and TRBJ2-3, with a tentative D call TRBD2 (6 bases). This CDR3 contains 15 residues. Trimming removed 2 bases from V and 2 bases from J, with 12 bases in between. Looked up from germline, CDR1 is SGHNT and CDR2 is YYREEE (reference sequence). CDR3 sequence: CASSFGGRSTDTQYF. For the CDR3, the DNA is TGTGCCAGCAGCTTTGGAGGGAGATCCACAGATACGCAGTATTTT.

The chain carries TRBV29-1 and TRBJ2-5; TRBD2 matches 11 bases. J was trimmed by 5 bases and V by 6 bases; bases with no gene match: 17. Germline CDR1 SQVTM, CDR2 ANQGSEA. The CDR3 is made up of 17 amino acids. In nucleotides, the CDR3 is TGCAGCGTGGCCCCGAGGTTAGCGGGAGGGCCTAGGGAGACCCAGTACTTC. Protein: CSVAPRLAGGPRETQYF.

The chain employs TRBV27 and TRBJ1-1, with 8 nucleotides matching TRBD1. J was trimmed by 3 bases and V by 6 bases; bases with no gene match: 12. CDR3 length: 16 residues. Germline CDR1 reads MNHEY; CDR2 reads SMNVEV (reference sequence). CDR3 sequence (DNA): TGTGCCAGCAGAAGCCGGACAGGGCGGAGGGACACTGAAGCTTTCTTT. It yields the protein CASRSRTGRRDTEAFF.

Details on this clone: Different DNA sequences within this sample yield the same CDR3. This chain joins TRBV28 and TRBJ1-4, with 7 nucleotides matching TRBD1. Trimming removed 1 base from V and 5 bases from J; junction bases left unmatched: 1. The CDR3 is 14 amino acids. Germline V gives CDR1 MDHEN, CDR2 SYDVKM. CDR3 sequence reads: CASSLSGQNEKLFF. The DNA for the CDR3 is TGTGCCAGCAGTTTATCGGGACAGAATGAAAAACTGTTTTTT.

V gene TRBV14 combines with J gene TRBJ2-1; 8 positions match TRBD2. The CDR3 is 15 amino acids. Germline V gives CDR1 SGHDN, CDR2 FVKESK. V lost 1 base and J lost 6; bases outside the gene matches: 5. The CDR3 sequence is CASSQVAGWANEQFF. The CDR3 nucleotides read TGTGCCAGCAGCCAAGTAGCGGGATGGGCCAATGAGCAGTTCTTC.

The V call is TRBV2, the J call TRBJ1-3; D gene ambiguous. The germline gives CDR1 SNHLY, CDR2 FYNNEI. This CDR3 has 15 amino acids. V dropped 8 bases and J dropped 2 bases, with 16 bases sitting between them. CDR3 amino acids: CASGLTEWAGNTIYF. The CDR3 DNA follows: TGTGCCAGCGGTTTGACTGAGTGGGCTGGAAACACCATATATTTT.

This clone is a singleton in its sample. The V and J genes are TRBV2 and TRBJ2-2, with 7 bases lining up with TRBD2. The CDR3 has 15 amino acids. The V segment lost 2 bases and the J segment 4 bases; nucleotides outside the gene matches: 4. In germline, CDR1 is SNHLY, CDR2 FYNNEI. Written as DNA, the CDR3 is TGTGCCAGCAGTGAAATAGCGGGTAGCACCGGGGAGCTGTTTTTT. Encoded protein: CASSEIAGSTGELFF.

The rearrangement joins TRBV11-1 to TRBJ2-1; D ambiguous. This CDR3 comprises 14 residues. Germline values: CDR1 SGHAT, CDR2 FQDESV (reference sequence). V was shortened by 1 base and J by 7 bases, with 11 bases between the two germline ends. CDR3 coding DNA: TGTGCCAGCAGCTTAGGAGCAGCGCGGAATGAGCAGTTCTTC. Its protein is CASSLGAARNEQFF. The complete variable domain, with remaining parts taken from reference TRBV11-1 and TRBJ2-1, reads EAEVAQSPRYKITEKSQAVAFWCDPISGHATLYWYRQILGQGPELLVQFQDESVVDDSQLPKDRFSAERLKGVDSTLKIQPAELGDSAMYLCASSLGAARNEQFFGPGTRLTVL.

The V gene is TRBV28, the J gene TRBJ1-4; D remains ambiguous. Between the trimmed V and J ends, which lost 3 bases and 0 bases, there was a span of 5 bases. Germline V gene lookup returns CDR1 MDHEN and CDR2 SYDVKM. The CDR3 has 14 residues. CDR3 bases: TGTGCCAGCAGTTTTAGCCCAACTAATGAAAAACTGTTTTTT. This sequence encodes CASSFSPTNEKLFF.

The chain links TRBV5-5 to TRBJ1-1; 9 positions agree with TRBD1. Losses at the gene ends were 2 bases for V and 6 bases for J; bases not matched to a gene: 2. Per the germline V gene, CDR1 is SGHKS and CDR2 is YYEKEE (reference sequence). The CDR3 length is 13 residues. The DNA for the CDR3 is TGTGCCAGCAGCTTCAGACAGGGGGCTGAAGCTTTCTTT. Its translation: CASSFRQGAEAFF.

J is TRBJ1-1 and V is TRBV7-2; TRBD1 agrees at 9 bases. Trimming at V came to 7 bases and at J to 6 bases, leaving 9 bases not matched to a gene. CDR1 is SGHTA, CDR2 FQGNSA, per germline. This CDR3 has 14 amino acids. The CDR3 region has the DNA TGTGCCAGCATCACAACAGGGGGCTTATCTGAAGCTTTCTTT. Residues: CASITTGGLSEAFF.

The CDR3 sequence is CAISESISSGANVLTF. In DNA form, the CDR3 reads TGTGCCATCAGTGAGTCGATCAGCTCTGGGGCCAACGTCCTGACTTTC. This chain uses TRBV10-3 with TRBJ2-6, with D unclear. Germline V gene lookup returns CDR1 ENHRY and CDR2 SYGVKD. The V end was cut by 0 bases, the J end by 0 bases, with 6 bases between. The CDR3 contains 16 residues.

The chain employs TRBV5-4 and TRBJ2-5; 11 nucleotides agree with TRBD2. The ends lost 2 bases at V and 2 bases at J; junction bases unmatched: 8. This CDR3 contains 17 residues. The germline V gene has CDR1 SGHNT and CDR2 YYREEE (reference sequence). CDR3 loop: CASSFSGRAGWQETQYF. Written as DNA, the CDR3 is TGTGCCAGCAGCTTTAGCGGGAGGGCCGGGTGGCAAGAGACCCAGTACTTC.

The V gene is TRBV6-5, the J gene TRBJ2-5; 8 nucleotides line up with TRBD1. Germline V gene lookup returns CDR1 MNHEY and CDR2 SVGAGI. With 5 bases clipped from V and 5 bases from J, the junction kept 7 bases outside the gene matches. CDR3 length: 14 residues. The CDR3 DNA sequence: TGTGCCAGCAGTAGGGACAGGTCGGGGGAGACCCAGTACTTC. Encoded protein: CASSRDRSGETQYF.

This rearrangement joins TRBV29-1 to TRBJ2-1; TRBD2 agrees at 11 bases. Germline V gene data show CDR1 as SQVTM and CDR2 as ANQGSEA. The V gene end was trimmed by 6 bases and the J gene end by 9 bases; junction bases not matched to a gene: 16. The CDR3 has 16 residues. The CDR3 region is CSVLYSSGRAVSEQFF. For the CDR3, the DNA is TGCAGCGTCCTGTACAGTAGCGGGAGGGCCGTCAGTGAGCAGTTCTTC.

The gene calls are TRBV5-6 and TRBJ1-1; D remains unclear. The CDR3 has 11 amino acids. Trimming took off 3 bases at V and 11 bases at J, with 11 bases between the two ends. Germline CDR1 and CDR2: SGHDT and YYEEEE. CDR3 loop: CASSWRSVAFF. In DNA, the CDR3 is TGTGCCAGCAGCTGGAGGAGTGTTGCTTTCTTT.